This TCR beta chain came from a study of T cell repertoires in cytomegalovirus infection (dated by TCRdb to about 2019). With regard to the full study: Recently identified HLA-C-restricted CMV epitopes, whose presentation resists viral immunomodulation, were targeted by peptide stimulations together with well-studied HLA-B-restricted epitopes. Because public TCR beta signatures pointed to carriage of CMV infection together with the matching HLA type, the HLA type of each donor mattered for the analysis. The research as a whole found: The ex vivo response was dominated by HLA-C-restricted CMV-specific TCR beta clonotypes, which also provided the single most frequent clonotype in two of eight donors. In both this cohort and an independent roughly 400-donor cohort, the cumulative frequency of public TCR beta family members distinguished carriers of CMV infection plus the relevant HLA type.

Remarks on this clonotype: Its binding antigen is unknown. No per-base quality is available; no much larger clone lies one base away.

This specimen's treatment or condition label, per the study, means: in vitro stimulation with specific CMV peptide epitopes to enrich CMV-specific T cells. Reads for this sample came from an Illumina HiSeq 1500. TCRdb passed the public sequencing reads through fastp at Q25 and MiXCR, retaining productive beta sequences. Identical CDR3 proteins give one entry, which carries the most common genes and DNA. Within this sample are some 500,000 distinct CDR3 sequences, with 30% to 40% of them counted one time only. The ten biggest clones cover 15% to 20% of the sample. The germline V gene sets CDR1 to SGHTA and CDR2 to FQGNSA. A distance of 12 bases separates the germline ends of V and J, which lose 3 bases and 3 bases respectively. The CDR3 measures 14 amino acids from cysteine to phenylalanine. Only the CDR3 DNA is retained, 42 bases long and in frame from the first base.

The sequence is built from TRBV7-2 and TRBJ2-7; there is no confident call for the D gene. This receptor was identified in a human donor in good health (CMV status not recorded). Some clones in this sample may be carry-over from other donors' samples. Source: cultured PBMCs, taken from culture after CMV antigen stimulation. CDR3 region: CASSFQRVGYEQYF. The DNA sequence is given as TGTGCCAGCAGCTTTCAACGGGTGGGCTACGAGCAGTACTTC.